The 5 T cell receptor beta chains listed next were all sequenced from one sample in a study of Ad26.COV2.S vaccination and SARS-CoV-2 variants (dated by TCRdb to about 2021). The library was built by means of the immunoSEQ multiplex PCR assay. The table was pulled from immuneACCESS by TCRdb, which kept in-frame rearrangements only. Such tables lose some clones; where checked, under half of the loss comes from unresolved V genes, and the rest has no known cause. This sample lists about 350,000 clones; 86% were detected once. Of the sample, around 11% is held by the ten largest clones. Taken with the paper, the label for treatment or condition translates to: some 20 received Ad26.COV2.S at low or high dose, single or two shots; 5 received placebo; per-sample allocation not given. For vaccine and placebo recipients, the sequenced repertoires came from samples collected on day 63 after the first injection.

The specimen was peripheral blood, collected in a trial of Ad26.COV2.S vaccine versus placebo. Receptors were obtained from a person between 18 and 65 years old who received the Ad26.COV2.S COVID-19 vaccine or a placebo.

The chain combines TRBV25-1 with TRBJ1-1; D gene unclear. V was shortened by 6 bases and J by 1 base, with 9 bases between the two germline ends. CDR1 and CDR2 from the germline V gene are MGHDK and SYGVNS. The CDR3 runs to 13 residues. The CDR3 is CASSPDKNTEAFF. CDR3 DNA sequence: TGTGCCAGCAGCCCCGACAAGAACACTGAAGCTTTCTTT.

The chain uses TRBV18 and TRBJ2-2; 12 bases are a match to TRBD2. Germline CDR1 and CDR2: KGHSH and LQKENI. V was clipped by 1 base and J by 5 bases; unmatched bases: 2. This CDR3 contains 16 residues. CDR3 DNA: TGTGCCAGCTCACCACTCGGGACTAGCGGGACCGGGGAGCTGTTTTTT. Translating it yields CASSPLGTSGTGELFF.

V gene TRBV19 combines with J gene TRBJ2-3; 8 nucleotides align to TRBD1. This CDR3 has 18 amino acids. Germline loops: CDR1 LNHDA, CDR2 SQIVND (reference sequence). Trimming took 3 bases from V and 0 from J; bases not matched to a gene: 11. This CDR3 reads CASSMNRGAEVSTDTQYF. The CDR3 bases are TGTGCCAGTAGTATGAACAGGGGGGCCGAGGTAAGCACAGATACGCAGTATTTT.

V gene TRBV4-2 combines with J gene TRBJ2-3; D not resolved. The CDR3 extends over 13 amino acids. Deletions cut 0 bases from V and 1 base from J, with 2 bases between. In germline, CDR1 is LGHNA, CDR2 YNFKEQ. CDR3 in DNA: TGTGCCAGCAGCCAAGATGGCACAGATACGCAGTATTTT. It yields the protein CASSQDGTDTQYF.

This clone was counted a few times. This chain joins TRBV19 and TRBJ2-7, with D perhaps matching TRBD2 (6 bases). The CDR3 loop spans 13 amino acids. Trimming pared 8 bases from V and 0 bases from J, leaving 11 bases between. Germline V gene sequence: CDR1 LNHDA, CDR2 SQIVND (reference sequence). CDR3 coding DNA: TGTGCCAGTCGCGAGCGGGCCTCCTACGAGCAGTACTTC. As protein: CASRERASYEQYF.